This T cell receptor (beta chain) derives from a study of molecular identifiers for immune sequencing clone quantification. Sorted naive CD8 T cells, about 20,000 to 1,100,000, were sequenced from 10%, 30% or 50% RNA. There are a few counts of this clonotype. Its specificity is unknown. Study results and limitations: Whereas clones above 20 RNA copies held under 1% of naive-cell molecules, they held over 99% of effector molecules.

The CDR3 spans 17 residues. V shed 0 bases and J 0 bases; nucleotides not matched to a gene: 5. Per germline, CDR1 MGHRA and CDR2 YSYEKL. Bulk libraries came from a prior protocol with listed TCR primers. Each CDR3 protein is one row after TCRdb ran MiXCR on the PCR reads. Of about 500,000 distinct CDR3 sequences listed, about a fifth are singletons. Sequenced material: naive CD8+ T cells from blood, with Jurkat cell RNA spiked in. The subset: FACS-sorted CD8+CD4-CCR7+CD45RA+ naive T cells. The chain uses TRBV4-1 and TRBJ1-5; 7 positions match TRBD1. This clonotype was sampled from a human donor in good health. Some libraries in this study had Jurkat cell RNA spiked in. The CDR3 region has the DNA TGCGCCAGCAGCCAAGAGGGACAGATAAATAGCAATCAGCCCCAGCATTTT. It encodes CASSQEGQINSNQPQHF.